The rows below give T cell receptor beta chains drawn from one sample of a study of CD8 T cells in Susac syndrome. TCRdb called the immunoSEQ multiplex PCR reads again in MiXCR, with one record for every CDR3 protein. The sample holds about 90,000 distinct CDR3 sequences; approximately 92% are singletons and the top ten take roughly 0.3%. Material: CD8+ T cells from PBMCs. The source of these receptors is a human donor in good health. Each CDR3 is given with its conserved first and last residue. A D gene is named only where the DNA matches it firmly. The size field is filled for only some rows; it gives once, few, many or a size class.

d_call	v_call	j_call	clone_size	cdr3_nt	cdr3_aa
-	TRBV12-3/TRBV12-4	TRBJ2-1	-	TGTGCCAGCAGTTTCAAGGCGTTTTCCGGCAATGAGCAGTTCTTC	CASSFKAFSGNEQFF
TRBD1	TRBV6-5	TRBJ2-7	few	TGTGCCAGCAGTTCCACAGGGGGCTACGAGCAGTACTTC	CASSSTGGYEQYF
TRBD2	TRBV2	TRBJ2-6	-	TGTGCCAGCAGTTCAGGACTAGCGGGGGCCCCCTCTGGGGCCAACGTCCTGACTTTC	CASSSGLAGAPSGANVLTF
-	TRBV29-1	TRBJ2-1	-	TGCAGCGTTGAAGATCGGGCAGGGTTCGATGAGCAGTTCTTC	CSVEDRAGFDEQFF
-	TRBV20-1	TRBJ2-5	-	TGCAGTGCTAGAGGCGGGGACGGAGGAGAGACCCAGTACTTC	CSARGGDGGETQYF
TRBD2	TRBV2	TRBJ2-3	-	TGTGCCAGCAGTGAAGGGGACTACACCACAGATACGCAGTATTTT	CASSEGDYTTDTQYF
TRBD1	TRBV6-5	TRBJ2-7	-	TGTGCCAGCAGTTACGGGACAGGGGGCAACGAGCAGTACTTC	CASSYGTGGNEQYF
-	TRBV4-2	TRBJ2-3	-	TGTGCCAGCAGCCAAGGCCCAAAAGGGGGTTACACAGATACGCAGTATTTT	CASSQGPKGGYTDTQYF
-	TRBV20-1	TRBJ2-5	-	TGCAGTGCTAGAGACTGGGCAGTACAGCAAGAGACCCAGTACTTC	CSARDWAVQQETQYF
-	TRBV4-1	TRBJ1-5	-	TGCGCCAGCAGCCAAGAGCCCGGCTCCAATCAGCCCCAGCATTTT	CASSQEPGSNQPQHF
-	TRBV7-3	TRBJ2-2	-	TGTGCCAGCAGCCATGGGGCCGGGGAGCTGTTTTTT	CASSHGAGELFF
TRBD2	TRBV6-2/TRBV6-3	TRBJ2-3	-	TGTGCCAGCAGTTACCCCGCGGGGGGGGGCACAGATACGCAGTATTTT	CASSYPAGGGTDTQYF
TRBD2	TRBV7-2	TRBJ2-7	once	TGTGCCAGCAGCCTCCGCCGGACTAGCGCAACCTACGAGCAGTACTTC	CASSLRRTSATYEQYF
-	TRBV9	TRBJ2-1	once	TGTGCCAGCGGGGGTCCAGGGAATGAGCAGTTCTTC	CASGGPGNEQFF
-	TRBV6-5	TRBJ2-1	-	TGTGCCAGCACCATGACAGACTACAATGAGCAGTTCTTC	CASTMTDYNEQFF
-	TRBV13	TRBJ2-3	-	TGTGCCAGCAGCTTACAGCGCAGCACAGATACGCAGTATTTT	CASSLQRSTDTQYF
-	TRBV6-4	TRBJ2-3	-	TGTGCCAGCAGTGCTGAGCACGACACAGATACGCAGTATTTT	CASSAEHDTDTQYF
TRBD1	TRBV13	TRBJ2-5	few	TGTGCCAGCAGCTTAGGGACAGGGGGTGAGACCCAGTACTTC	CASSLGTGGETQYF
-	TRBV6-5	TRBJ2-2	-	TGTGCCAGCAGTTCCGGACTGGCCGGGGGGGAGCTGTTTTTT	CASSSGLAGGELFF
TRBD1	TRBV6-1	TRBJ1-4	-	TGTGCCAGCAGTCTTCCGAGGGGGCCTAATGAAAAACTGTTTTTT	CASSLPRGPNEKLFF
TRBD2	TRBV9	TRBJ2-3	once	TGTGCCAGCAGCGTAGGGGGACTAGCGGGGGGGTACATAGATACGCAGTATTTT	CASSVGGLAGGYIDTQYF
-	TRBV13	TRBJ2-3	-	TGTGCCAGCAGCGAACCGTCAGGGGGGGGCACAGATACGCAGTATTTT	CASSEPSGGGTDTQYF
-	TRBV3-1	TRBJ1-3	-	TGTGCCAGCAGCCAGAGCCCAGCGGACTCTGGAAACACCATATATTTT	CASSQSPADSGNTIYF
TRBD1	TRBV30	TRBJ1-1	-	TGTGCCTGGAGTAGGGACAGTTCTTTAACTGAAGCTTTCTTT	CAWSRDSSLTEAFF
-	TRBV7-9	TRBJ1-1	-	TGTGCCAGCAGCTTAGCGCGGGGGTTGACTGAAGCTTTCTTT	CASSLARGLTEAFF
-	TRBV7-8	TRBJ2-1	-	TGTGCCAGCAGCCCACCCGGGGCACTTGGGGAGCAGTTCTTC	CASSPPGALGEQFF
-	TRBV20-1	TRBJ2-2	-	TGCAGTGCTAGAGATAACCAGGGCGGCACCGGGGAGCTGTTTTTT	CSARDNQGGTGELFF
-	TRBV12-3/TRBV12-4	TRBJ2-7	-	TGTGCCAGCAGTTTAGTAGACAGCGAGCAGTACTTC	CASSLVDSEQYF
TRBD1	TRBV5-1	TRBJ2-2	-	TGCGCCAGCAGCCTTGGGGACAGGGTAACCGGGGAGCTGTTTTTT	CASSLGDRVTGELFF
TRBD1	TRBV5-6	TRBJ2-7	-	TGTGCCAGCAGCTACGACAGGGGTGTCGACGAGCAGTACTTC	CASSYDRGVDEQYF
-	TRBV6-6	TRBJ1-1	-	TGTGCCAGCACCCCGGACAGAGTGAACACTGAAGCTTTCTTT	CASTPDRVNTEAFF
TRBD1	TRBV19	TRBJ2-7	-	TGTGCCAGTAGTATAGACTTGGACAGGGAGGAATACGAGCAGTACTTC	CASSIDLDREEYEQYF
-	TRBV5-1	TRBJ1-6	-	TGCGCCAGCATTTCCACGTTAGAGGATTCACCCCTCCACTTT	CASISTLEDSPLHF
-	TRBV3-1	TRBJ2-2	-	TGTGCCAGCAGCCAAGGATTTTATCCAGGCGAAGCCGGGGAGCTGTTTTTT	CASSQGFYPGEAGELFF
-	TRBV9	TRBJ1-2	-	TGTGCCAGCAGCCAGGAGGACAGCTATGGCTACACCTTC	CASSQEDSYGYTF
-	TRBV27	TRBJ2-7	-	TGTGCCAGCAGTTTCGCGGAACACGGTGTCTACGAGCAGTACTTC	CASSFAEHGVYEQYF
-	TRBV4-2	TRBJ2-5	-	TGTGCCAGCAGCCAAGACCAGTGGGGGGGCCTGGAGACCCAGTACTTC	CASSQDQWGGLETQYF
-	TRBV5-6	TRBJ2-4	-	TGTGCCAGCAGCGCCCGTAAGGGGACCAAAAACATTCAGTACTTC	CASSARKGTKNIQYF
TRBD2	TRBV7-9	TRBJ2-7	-	TGTGCCAGCAGCGCCCTAGGACTAGCGGATAACTCCTACGAGCAGTACTTC	CASSALGLADNSYEQYF
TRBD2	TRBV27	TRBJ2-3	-	TGTGCCAGCGCTAGCGGGGGGGCCTGGAATACGCAGTATTTT	CASASGGAWNTQYF
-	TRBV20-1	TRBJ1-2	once	TGCAGTGCTAGGGACTCAGGCGATGGCTACACCTTC	CSARDSGDGYTF
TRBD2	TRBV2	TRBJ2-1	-	TGTGCCAGCAGGGCTAGCGGGGGGGTCTCCTACAATGAGCAGTTCTTC	CASRASGGVSYNEQFF
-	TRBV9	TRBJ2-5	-	TGTGCCAGCATCGGGACGGGCAGTTGGGAGACCCAGTACTTC	CASIGTGSWETQYF
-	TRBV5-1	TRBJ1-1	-	TGTGCCAGCAGTTTAGGAGTTGAAGCTTTCTTT	CASSLGVEAFF
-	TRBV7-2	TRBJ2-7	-	TGTGCCAGCAGCTTAGTGGAGGTTCCCGAGCAGTACTTC	CASSLVEVPEQYF
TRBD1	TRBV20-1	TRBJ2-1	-	TGCAGTGCCTGGGACAGACACAATGAGCAGTTCTTC	CSAWDRHNEQFF
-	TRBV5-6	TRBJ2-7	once	TGTGCCAGCAGCTTTGAGACAGTCTACGAGCAGTACTTC	CASSFETVYEQYF
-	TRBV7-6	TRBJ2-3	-	TGTGCCAGCAGCTTAGATATCCGGCGGGATGGCACAGATACGCAGTATTTT	CASSLDIRRDGTDTQYF
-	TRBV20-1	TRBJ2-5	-	TGCAGTGCTGAGAGTCAGGGTCCGGAGACCCAGTACTTC	CSAESQGPETQYF